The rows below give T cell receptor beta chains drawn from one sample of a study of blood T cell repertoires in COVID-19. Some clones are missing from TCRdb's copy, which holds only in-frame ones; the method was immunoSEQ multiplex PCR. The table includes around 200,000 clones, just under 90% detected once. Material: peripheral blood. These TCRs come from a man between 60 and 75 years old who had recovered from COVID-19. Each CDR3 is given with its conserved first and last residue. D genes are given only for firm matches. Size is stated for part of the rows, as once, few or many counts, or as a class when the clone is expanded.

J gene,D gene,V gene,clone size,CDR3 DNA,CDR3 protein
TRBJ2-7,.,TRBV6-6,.,TGTGCCAGCAGGGCGGCGGGGAGGGGGTCCTACGAGCAGTACTTC,CASRAAGRGSYEQYF
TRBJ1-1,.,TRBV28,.,TGTGCCAGTGAGGGAGCTATGAACACTGAAGCTTTCTTT,CASEGAMNTEAFF
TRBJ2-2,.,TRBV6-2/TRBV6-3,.,TGTGCCAGCAGTTATGGCACGGCGGGCACCGGGGAGCTGTTTTTT,CASSYGTAGTGELFF
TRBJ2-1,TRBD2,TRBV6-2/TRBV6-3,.,TGTGCCAGCAGTGGTACTAGCGGGGGACAGCTTGAGCAGTTCTTC,CASSGTSGGQLEQFF
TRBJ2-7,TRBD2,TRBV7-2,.,TGTGCCAGCAGCTTCGTGGCTAGCGGGGAGGACGAGCAGTACTTC,CASSFVASGEDEQYF
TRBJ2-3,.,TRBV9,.,TGTGCCAGCAGGGACGGACACTCGAACACAGATACGCAGTATTTT,CASRDGHSNTDTQYF
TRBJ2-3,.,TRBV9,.,TGTGCCAGCAGCCCCTTACAGGGTGGAGATACGCAGTATTTT,CASSPLQGGDTQYF
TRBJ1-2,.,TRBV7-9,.,TGTGCCAGCAGCCGAACAGGGAACCACAACTATGGCTACACCTTC,CASSRTGNHNYGYTF
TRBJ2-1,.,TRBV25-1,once,TGTGCCAGCAGTGAATATTTTAAAAGCGGAAACAATGAGCAGTTCTTC,CASSEYFKSGNNEQFF
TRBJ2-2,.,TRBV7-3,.,TGTGCCAGCAGCCAGCAAGGGGGTTATGGCACCGGGGAGCTGTTTTTT,CASSQQGGYGTGELFF
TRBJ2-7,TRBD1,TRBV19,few,TGTGCGACCGGGACAGGGTCATTTTGGACCTACGAGCAGTACTTC,CATGTGSFWTYEQYF
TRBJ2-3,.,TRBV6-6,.,TGTGCCAGCAGTCCCCTGCGGCGGGCTCCTTCCCCAGATACGCAGTATTTT,CASSPLRRAPSPDTQYF
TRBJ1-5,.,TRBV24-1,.,TGTGCCACCAGTGACCCCGGGGGGAGCAATCAGCCCCAGCATTTT,CATSDPGGSNQPQHF
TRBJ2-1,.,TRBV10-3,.,TGTGCCACCCGCTCCTACAATGAGCAGTTCTTC,CATRSYNEQFF
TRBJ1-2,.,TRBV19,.,TGTGCCAGTCGACGGACAGCCTATGGCTACACCTTC,CASRRTAYGYTF
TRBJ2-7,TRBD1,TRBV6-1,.,TGTGCCAGCAGTGAATTTGGACAGGGGATCTCCTACGAGCAGTACTTC,CASSEFGQGISYEQYF
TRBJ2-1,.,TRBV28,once,TGTGCCAGCAGTTCGGAGTCCTACAATGAGCAGTTCTTC,CASSSESYNEQFF
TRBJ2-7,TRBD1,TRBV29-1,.,TGCAGCGTTGAACCCACAGGGGGCGGGTACGAGCAGTACTTC,CSVEPTGGGYEQYF
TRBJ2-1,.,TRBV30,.,TGTGCCTGGAGCCAAATGGGGGCCGAGCAGTTCTTC,CAWSQMGAEQFF
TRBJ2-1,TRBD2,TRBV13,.,TGTGCCAGCAGTCATCTGAGCGGGGGGGCTTACAATGAGCAGTTCTTC,CASSHLSGGAYNEQFF
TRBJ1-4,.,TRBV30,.,TGTGCCTGGAGTGGGCCCTCAACGGGTGAAAAACTGTTTTTT,CAWSGPSTGEKLFF
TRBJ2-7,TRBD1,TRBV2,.,TGTGCCAGCTTCCTCGGACAGGGCCTCGTCGGCGGCGAGCAGTACTTC,CASFLGQGLVGGEQYF
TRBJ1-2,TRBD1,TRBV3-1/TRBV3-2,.,TGTGCCAGCAGCGCCCAGGGGGTAGATGGCTACACCTTC,CASSAQGVDGYTF
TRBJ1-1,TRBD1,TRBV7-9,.,TGTGCCAGCAGCTGGGGACAGATGAACACTGAAGCTTTCTTT,CASSWGQMNTEAFF
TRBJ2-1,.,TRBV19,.,TGTGCCAGTAGTCCGCGACAGTTTCCCGTCAATGAGCAGTTCTTC,CASSPRQFPVNEQFF
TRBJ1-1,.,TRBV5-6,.,TGTGCCAGCAGCGCCAGGGTCACTGAAGCTTTCTTT,CASSARVTEAFF
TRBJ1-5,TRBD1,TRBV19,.,TGTGCCAGTAGTATGACAGGGATTCAGCCCCAGCATTTT,CASSMTGIQPQHF
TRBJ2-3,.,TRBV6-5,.,TGTGCCAGCAGCCCCGGACAGTTGAGCACAGATACGCAGTATTTT,CASSPGQLSTDTQYF
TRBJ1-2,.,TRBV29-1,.,TGCAGCGTTGAGCGACTGAACAACTATGGCTACACCTTC,CSVERLNNYGYTF
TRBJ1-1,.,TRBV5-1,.,TGCGCCAGCAGCTTTTCGGACAGAAACACTGAAGCTTTCTTT,CASSFSDRNTEAFF
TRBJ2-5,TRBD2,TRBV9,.,TGTGCCAGCAGCGTAGGTGTCGGACTAGCGGGAGGCTCCCAAGAGACCCAGTACTTC,CASSVGVGLAGGSQETQYF
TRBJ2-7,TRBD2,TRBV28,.,TGTGCCAGCAGTGGGGGGACTAGCGGGAGATACGAGCAGTACTTC,CASSGGTSGRYEQYF
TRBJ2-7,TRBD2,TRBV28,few,TGTGCCAGCAGGTACTCAACTAGCGGGAGGGCCGGCGAGCAGTACTTC,CASRYSTSGRAGEQYF
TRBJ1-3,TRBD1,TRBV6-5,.,TGTGCCAACTCCAGGGGGCCTGGAAACACCATATATTTT,CANSRGPGNTIYF
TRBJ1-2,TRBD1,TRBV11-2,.,TGTGCCAGCAGCTTAGAACGACAGGGAGGTGGCTACACCTTC,CASSLERQGGGYTF
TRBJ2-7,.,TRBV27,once,TGTGCCAGCAGTCGGACAGCCCCCTTC,CASSRTAPF
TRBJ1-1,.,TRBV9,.,TGTGCCAGCAGCGTAATTGAGGGGGACACTGAAGCTTTCTTT,CASSVIEGDTEAFF
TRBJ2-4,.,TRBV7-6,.,TGTGCCAGCAGCTTAGTCCCAACAGGGGCCAAAAACATTCAGTACTTC,CASSLVPTGAKNIQYF
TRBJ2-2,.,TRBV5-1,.,TGCGCCAGCAGCCCCTTAGCGGAGGTCGGGGAGCTGTTTTTT,CASSPLAEVGELFF